The sequence of this T cell receptor (beta chain) was determined in a study of human T cells and chemical hapten exposure. The study's findings and limits: All donors were alopecia patients, so their immunity may differ from that of healthy people.

As handled by the study authors: Sample TCR totals centred on a median of about 92,000, ranging about 20,000 to 700,000. TCRdb reprocessed the RACE reads with MiXCR, giving one entry per CDR3 protein. V and J calls and clone size were set by TCRdb, not the authors. Here the sample spans more than 95,000 distinct CDR3 sequences, roughly 12% being singletons. With 3 bases removed from V and 4 bases from J, the gap between germline ends came to 15 bases. Germline assignment: CDR1 PRHDT and CDR2 FYEKMQ (reference sequence). The CDR3 totals 15 residues. Time point given: patch test 1, 2 weeks after DPC sensitization. Treatment indicated: therapeutic diphenylcyclopropenone sensitization with weekly scalp DPC. Unfractionated whole blood served as the source for total RNA extraction. This clonotype was counted a few times. Its cognate antigen is unknown.

The chain links TRBV13 to TRBJ2-5; D possibly corresponds to TRBD1 (5 bases). The sample was whole blood, taken in connection with sensitization to the hapten diphenylcyclopropenone (DPC). The clonotype originates from a woman aged 45 to 65 with alopecia areata. Some clones in this sample may be carry-over from other donors' samples. Here the CDR3 DNA reads TGTGCCAGCAGCTTTGGCCAGGGCGAGGTAGAGACCCAGTACTTC. Protein product: CASSFGQGEVETQYF.